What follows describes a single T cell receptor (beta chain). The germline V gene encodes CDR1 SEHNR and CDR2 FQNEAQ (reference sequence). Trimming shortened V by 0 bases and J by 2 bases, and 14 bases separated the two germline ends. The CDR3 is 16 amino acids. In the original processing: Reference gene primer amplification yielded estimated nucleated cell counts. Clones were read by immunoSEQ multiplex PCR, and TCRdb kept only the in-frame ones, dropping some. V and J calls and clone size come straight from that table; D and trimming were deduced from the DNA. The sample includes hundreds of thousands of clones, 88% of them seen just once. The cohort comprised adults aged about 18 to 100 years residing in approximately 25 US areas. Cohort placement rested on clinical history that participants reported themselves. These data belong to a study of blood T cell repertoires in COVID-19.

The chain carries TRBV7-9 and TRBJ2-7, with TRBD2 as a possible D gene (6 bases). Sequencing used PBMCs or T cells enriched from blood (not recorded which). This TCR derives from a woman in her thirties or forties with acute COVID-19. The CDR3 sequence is CASSLARGQETYEQYF. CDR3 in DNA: TGTGCCAGCAGCTTAGCGCGGGGTCAGGAGACCTACGAGCAGTACTTC. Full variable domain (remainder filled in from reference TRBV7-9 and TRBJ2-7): DTGVSQNPRHKITKRGQNVTFRCDPISEHNRLYWYRQTLGQGPEFLTYFQNEAQLEKSRLLSDRFSAERPKGSFSTLEIQRTEQGDSAMYLCASSLARGQETYEQYFGPGTRLTVT.